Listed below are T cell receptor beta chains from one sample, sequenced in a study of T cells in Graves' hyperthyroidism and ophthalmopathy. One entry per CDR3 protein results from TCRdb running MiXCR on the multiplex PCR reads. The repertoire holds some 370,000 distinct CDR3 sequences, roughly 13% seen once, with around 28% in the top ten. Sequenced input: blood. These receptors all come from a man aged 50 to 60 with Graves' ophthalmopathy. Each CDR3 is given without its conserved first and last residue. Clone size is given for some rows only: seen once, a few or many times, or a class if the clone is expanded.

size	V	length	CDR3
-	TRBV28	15	ASSPPPGQGAPGEQY
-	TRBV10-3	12	AISVAQGISEQY
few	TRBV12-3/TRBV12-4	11	ASSPTLNQPQH
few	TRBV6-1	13	ASRTMTGPNTEAF
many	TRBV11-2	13	ASSLDVGSYNEQF
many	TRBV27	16	ASSREGKGVGVINEQF
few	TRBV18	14	ASRREAGQHTGELF
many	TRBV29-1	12	SASGRLSYNEQF
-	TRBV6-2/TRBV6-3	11	ASRHDSQETQY
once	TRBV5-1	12	ASSRDLEDQPQH
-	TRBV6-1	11	ASRGQEGQPQH
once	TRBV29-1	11	SVDRKNKKTQY
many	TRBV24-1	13	ATAIQGAGLETQY
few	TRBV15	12	ATSVTAYQETQY
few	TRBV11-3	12	ASSSGTGKYGYT
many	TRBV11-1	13	ASSDSGIRPYEQY
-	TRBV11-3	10	ASSPASDTQY
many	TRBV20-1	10	SASGAPNEQF